This TCR beta chain was identified during a study of cytomegalovirus exposure and HLA in healthy donors. V shed 2 bases and J 3 bases; nucleotides not matched to a gene: 4. This CDR3 contains 14 residues. Germline values: CDR1 LNHDA, CDR2 SQIVND (reference sequence). This clone was observed a single time. 60 Vbeta and 13 Jbeta primers were used in PCR. Sequencing used immunoSEQ multiplex PCR; TCRdb keeps in-frame clones, though not all of them. This table holds 30,000 to 45,000 clones, 86% found once. The specimen sequenced was PBMCs. V and J are TRBV19 and TRBJ2-7, with 7 bases fitting TRBD2. This TCR was sampled from a woman in her 40s in good health and CMV-seropositive. The CDR3 DNA sequence: TGTGCCAGTAGTATACCGGGGGGTCGCTACGAGCAGTACTTC. Amino acid sequence: CASSIPGGRYEQYF.